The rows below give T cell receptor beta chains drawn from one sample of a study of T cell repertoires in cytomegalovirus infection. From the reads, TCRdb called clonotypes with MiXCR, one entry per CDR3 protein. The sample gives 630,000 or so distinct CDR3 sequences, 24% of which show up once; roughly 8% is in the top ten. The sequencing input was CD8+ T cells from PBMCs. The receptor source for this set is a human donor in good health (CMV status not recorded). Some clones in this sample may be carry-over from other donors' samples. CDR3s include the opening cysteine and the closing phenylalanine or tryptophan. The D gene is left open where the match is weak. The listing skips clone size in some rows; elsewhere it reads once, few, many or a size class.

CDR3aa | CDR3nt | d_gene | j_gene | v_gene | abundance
CASSIWNGGYTF | TGTGCCAGTAGTATTTGGAACGGGGGCTACACCTTC | - | TRBJ1-2 | TRBV19 | few
CASSLGGQGAPTEAFF | TGTGCCAGCAGCTTAGGGGGACAGGGGGCGCCCACTGAAGCTTTCTTT | TRBD1 | TRBJ1-1 | TRBV7-8 | few
CASSNSDEDEKLFF | TGTGCCAGCAGTAACAGCGACGAGGATGAAAAACTGTTTTTT | - | TRBJ1-4 | TRBV2 | few
CASSSLPSWRGDTGELFF | TGTGCCAGCAGCTCCCTCCCCAGTTGGCGGGGGGACACCGGGGAGCTGTTTTTT | TRBD2 | TRBJ2-2 | TRBV7-2 | many
CASSVTGTGVSNEQFF | TGTGCCAGCAGTGTAACCGGGACAGGGGTATCGAATGAGCAGTTCTTC | TRBD1 | TRBJ2-1 | TRBV28 | -
CASSSGTGPKETQYF | TGTGCCAGCAGCTCCGGGACAGGCCCAAAAGAGACCCAGTACTTC | TRBD1 | TRBJ2-5 | TRBV7-6 | -
CASSTRAGTANEKLFF | TGTGCCAGCAGCACCCGAGCCGGGACAGCAAATGAAAAACTGTTTTTT | TRBD1 | TRBJ1-4 | TRBV7-9 | -
CVSSVEGAPTINEQFF | TGTGTCAGCAGCGTAGAAGGGGCCCCGACTATCAATGAGCAGTTCTTC | - | TRBJ2-1 | TRBV9 | -
CSAEIQGSTEAFF | TGCAGCGCTGAAATACAGGGAAGCACTGAAGCTTTCTTT | - | TRBJ1-1 | TRBV29-1 | -
CASSGLAYQETQYF | TGTGCCAGTAGTGGACTAGCGTATCAAGAGACCCAGTACTTC | TRBD2 | TRBJ2-5 | TRBV19 | few
CASSPRMSSGNTIYF | TGCGCCAGCAGCCCGCGTATGAGCTCTGGAAACACCATATATTTT | - | TRBJ1-3 | TRBV5-1 | few
CSTYRGEGVTEAFF | TGCAGTACTTACAGGGGCGAGGGTGTCACTGAAGCTTTCTTT | TRBD1 | TRBJ1-1 | TRBV20-1 | -
CASSEARYAFF | TGTGCCAGCAGTGAAGCAAGGTATGCTTTCTTT | - | TRBJ1-1 | TRBV2 | few
CASRPRVTPTQYF | TGTGCCAGCAGGCCCCGAGTTACCCCTACGCAGTATTTT | - | TRBJ2-3 | TRBV6-2/TRBV6-3 | -
CSVEQGSSEAFF | TGCAGCGTTGAACAGGGGAGCAGTGAAGCTTTCTTT | - | TRBJ1-1 | TRBV29-1 | -
CASSQDVAGQGPAGFGYTF | TGCGCCAGCAGCCAAGACGTAGCGGGACAGGGGCCGGCTGGATTCGGCTACACCTTC | TRBD1 | TRBJ1-2 | TRBV4-1 | few
CASSQDTPRGGQNEQFF | TGCGCCAGCAGCCAAGATACCCCCCGGGGGGGCCAAAACGAGCAGTTCTTC | TRBD2 | TRBJ2-1 | TRBV4-3 | -
CSARHSGANVLTF | TGCAGTGCTAGACATTCTGGGGCCAACGTCCTGACTTTC | - | TRBJ2-6 | TRBV20-1 | once
CASSLQSWGTDEAFF | TGCGCCAGCAGCCTCCAATCTTGGGGGACCGATGAAGCTTTCTTT | - | TRBJ1-1 | TRBV4-1 | many
CASSLGDRGVGEKLFF | TGTGCCAGCAGCTTAGGAGATCGAGGGGTTGGCGAAAAACTGTTTTTT | - | TRBJ1-4 | TRBV11-2 | few
CASSPLRGNTGELFF | TGTGCCAGCAGCCCCCTCAGGGGGAACACCGGGGAGCTGTTTTTT | - | TRBJ2-2 | TRBV7-9 | few
CASSELVGTGTKTHEQFF | TGTGCCAGCAGTGAATTGGTGGGAACAGGGACCAAAACCCATGAGCAGTTCTTC | - | TRBJ2-1 | TRBV25-1 | few
CSVFDPLDTPDTQYF | TGCAGCGTGTTCGACCCTTTAGACACCCCAGATACGCAGTATTTT | - | TRBJ2-3 | TRBV29-1 | -
CASSLAGGEGQETQYF | TGTGCCAGCAGCTTAGCAGGAGGAGAGGGCCAAGAGACCCAGTACTTC | - | TRBJ2-5 | TRBV7-9 | many
CASRTHGRGNTIYF | TGTGCCAGCAGAACCCATGGGCGAGGAAACACCATATATTTT | - | TRBJ1-3 | TRBV28 | few
CASGSDRLKGQPQHF | TGTGCCAGTGGGTCCGACAGGTTAAAGGGCCAGCCCCAGCATTTT | - | TRBJ1-5 | TRBV6-1 | -
CATSIGGEQFF | TGTGCCACCAGTATAGGTGGTGAGCAGTTCTTC | - | TRBJ2-1 | TRBV24-1 | -
CASSEGRSYGEQFF | TGTGCCAGCAGTGAGGGACGGAGCTATGGGGAGCAGTTCTTC | - | TRBJ2-1 | TRBV2 | -
CASSFHSKQETQYF | TGTGCCAGCAGTTTCCACAGCAAGCAAGAGACCCAGTACTTC | - | TRBJ2-5 | TRBV28 | -
CASSLWDSGDYNEQFF | TGTGCCAGCAGTTTATGGGATAGCGGAGACTACAATGAGCAGTTCTTC | - | TRBJ2-1 | TRBV27 | -
CASSLERRKANTGELFF | TGTGCCAGCAGCTTAGAGCGACGGAAAGCGAACACCGGGGAGCTGTTTTTT | - | TRBJ2-2 | TRBV7-8 | few
CASSRLDTSREKLFF | TGTGCCAGCAGCCGATTGGACACCAGTAGAGAAAAACTGTTTTTT | - | TRBJ1-4 | TRBV7-6 | many
CASSPGLAGLAGELFF | TGTGCCAGCAGCCCCGGACTAGCGGGGCTGGCCGGGGAGCTGTTTTTT | TRBD2 | TRBJ2-2 | TRBV6-2/TRBV6-3 | few
CSAPPGRRSSTDTQYF | TGCAGTGCGCCGCCTGGGAGGAGGTCAAGCACAGATACGCAGTATTTT | - | TRBJ2-3 | TRBV20-1 | -
CASSLELIQGNQPQHF | TGTGCCAGCAGTTTAGAGTTGATTCAGGGGAATCAGCCCCAGCATTTT | - | TRBJ1-5 | TRBV28 | few
CATSRDGTGAKQPQHF | TGTGCCACCAGCAGAGACGGGACAGGGGCAAAACAGCCCCAGCATTTT | TRBD1 | TRBJ1-5 | TRBV15 | many
CASGLDRGHNEQFF | TGTGCTAGTGGTTTGGACAGGGGGCACAATGAGCAGTTCTTC | TRBD1 | TRBJ2-1 | TRBV12-5 | -
CASSRPQRGFSYEQYF | TGTGCCAGCAGTCGGCCTCAGCGGGGGTTCTCCTACGAGCAGTACTTC | TRBD2 | TRBJ2-7 | TRBV7-2 | many
CSAREARDYNEQFF | TGCAGTGCTAGAGAGGCCAGGGACTACAATGAGCAGTTCTTC | - | TRBJ2-1 | TRBV20-1 | -
CASSSTRNPNEKLFF | TGTGCCAGCAGCTCAACCAGGAACCCTAATGAAAAACTGTTTTTT | - | TRBJ1-4 | TRBV7-3 | once
CAIIKVTEGGVEQFF | TGTGCCATAATTAAGGTGACAGAGGGGGGCGTTGAGCAGTTCTTC | - | TRBJ2-1 | TRBV2 | few
CSVALGEADTQYF | TGCAGCGTTGCCCTGGGAGAAGCAGATACGCAGTATTTT | - | TRBJ2-3 | TRBV29-1 | -
CSARDGLASPLHF | TGCAGTGCTAGAGATGGGTTGGCTTCACCCCTCCACTTT | - | TRBJ1-6 | TRBV20-1 | few
CASSLEGQGLVRDTEAFF | TGCGCCAGCAGCTTGGAGGGACAGGGGCTTGTTCGTGACACTGAAGCTTTCTTT | TRBD1 | TRBJ1-1 | TRBV5-1 | few
CASSLERGLNTEAFF | TGTGCCAGCAGCTTAGAACGAGGGCTTAACACTGAAGCTTTCTTT | - | TRBJ1-1 | TRBV7-9 | few